Listed below are T cell receptor beta chains from one sample, sequenced in a study of early T cells in non-severe SARS-CoV-2 infection. TCRdb recomputed calls from the 5' RACE reads with MiXCR, one row per CDR3 protein. In the table there are 100,000 to 150,000 distinct CDR3 sequences, 15% of which are singletons. Source material: whole blood. These receptors were collected from an adult who was a healthcare worker with PCR-confirmed SARS-CoV-2 infection or an uninfected control (not recorded which). Each CDR3 is given with its conserved first and last residue. A D gene is named only where the DNA matches it firmly. The listing skips clone size in some rows; elsewhere it reads once, few, many or a size class.

J	D	size	length	V	CDR3	DNA
TRBJ1-3	TRBD1	many	14	TRBV6-5	CASSPGTGGNTIYF	TGTGCCAGCAGTCCCGGGACAGGGGGAAACACCATATATTTT
TRBJ1-5	-	few	14	TRBV20-1	CSARGGGSNQPQHF	TGCAGTGCTAGAGGGGGGGGAAGCAATCAGCCCCAGCATTTT
TRBJ1-1	-	-	13	TRBV7-3	CASSLTTSSLAFF	TGTGCCAGCAGCTTAACAACATCTTCGCTGGCTTTCTTT
TRBJ1-2	-	few	11	TRBV2	CASSEVDGYTF	TGTGCCAGCAGTGAAGTAGACGGCTACACCTTC
TRBJ2-3	-	-	14	TRBV28	CASSTRTSSDTQYF	TGTGCCAGCAGTACCCGGACGAGTTCAGATACGCAGTATTTT
TRBJ2-3	-	many	17	TRBV9	CASSVGLGVRSTDTQYF	TGTGCCAGCAGCGTAGGCCTAGGGGTGAGAAGCACAGATACGCAGTATTTT
TRBJ1-1	-	few	12	TRBV5-5	CASSSRGPEAFF	TGTGCCAGCAGCTCCCGGGGCCCTGAAGCTTTCTTT
TRBJ1-1	-	-	14	TRBV5-1	CASSLARMNTEAFF	TGCGCCAGCAGCTTGGCTCGCATGAACACTGAAGCTTTCTTT
TRBJ2-5	TRBD2	few	18	TRBV3-1	CASSQEYRRLALQETQYF	TGTGCCAGCAGCCAAGAATATAGGCGACTAGCCTTACAAGAGACCCAGTACTTC
TRBJ2-3	-	few	15	TRBV20-1	CSAAPRGPGSDTQYF	TGCAGTGCTGCCCCACGGGGGCCGGGGTCAGATACGCAGTATTTT
TRBJ2-1	TRBD1	-	15	TRBV7-9	CASSGRTGPESEQFF	TGTGCCAGCAGCGGCAGGACAGGGCCAGAATCTGAGCAGTTCTTC
TRBJ2-7	-	few	13	TRBV25-1	CASSEGLGYEQYF	TGTGCCAGCAGTGAAGGACTTGGCTACGAGCAGTACTTC
TRBJ2-1	TRBD2	-	12	TRBV12-3/TRBV12-4	CASSKGRAEQFF	TGTGCCAGCAGTAAAGGGAGGGCTGAGCAGTTCTTC
TRBJ1-5	TRBD1	few	15	TRBV3-1	CASSPTGGMDQPQHF	TGTGCCAGCAGCCCGACAGGGGGTATGGATCAGCCCCAGCATTTT
TRBJ2-1	-	few	13	TRBV10-3	CAISEGAREQQFF	TGTGCCATCAGTGAAGGGGCCCGGGAACAACAGTTCTTC
TRBJ2-5	-	once	15	TRBV29-1	CSVGRQGGLSETQYF	TGCAGCGTTGGAAGGCAGGGGGGCCTCTCAGAGACCCAGTACTTC
TRBJ2-5	-	few	15	TRBV6-1	CASSEVRGTGETQYF	TGTGCCAGCAGTGAAGTAAGGGGAACCGGGGAGACCCAGTACTTC
TRBJ1-1	-	few	15	TRBV4-1	CASSHSAGGAPGAFF	TGCGCCAGCAGCCATTCGGCCGGGGGCGCCCCGGGAGCTTTCTTT
TRBJ2-6	-	-	15	TRBV20-1	CSGFTGSSGANVLTF	TGCAGTGGCTTTACAGGGTCCTCTGGGGCCAACGTCCTGACTTTC
TRBJ2-1	-	many	14	TRBV19	CASGRTGLSGEQFF	TGTGCCAGTGGCAGAACGGGCCTTTCAGGTGAGCAGTTCTTC
TRBJ2-1	TRBD1	many	14	TRBV12-3/TRBV12-4	CASSGQGVNNEQFF	TGTGCCAGCAGCGGACAGGGGGTGAACAATGAGCAGTTCTTC
TRBJ2-7	-	-	17	TRBV4-1	CASSHPKAHPSSYEQYF	TGCGCCAGCAGCCACCCCAAAGCCCATCCGAGCTCCTACGAGCAGTACTTC